Each of the 20 T cell receptor beta chains below was sequenced from the same sample in a study of sequential checkpoint blockade in melanoma. Profiled with immunoSEQ multiplex PCR; TCRdb holds only in-frame clones, not every one. The table lists almost 20,000 clones, approximately 80% of them singletons. Documented treatment: randomized to nivolumab then ipilimumab (arm A) or the reverse (arm B). The starting material was CD8+ T cells sorted from blood (inferred from file names), obtained from a patient given nivolumab and ipilimumab in sequence. These TCRs come from a human donor with melanoma.

The rearrangement links TRBV7-6 to TRBJ1-1; no firm D call. With 1 base removed from V and 3 bases from J, the gap between germline ends came to 6 bases. Germline V gene data show CDR1 as SGHVS and CDR2 as FNYEAQ. This CDR3 is built from 13 residues. The CDR3 protein is CASSLGGDTEAFF. The CDR3 nucleotides are TGTGCCAGCAGCTTAGGTGGAGACACTGAAGCTTTCTTT.

Only one count was recorded for this clone. V and J are TRBV4-1 and TRBJ2-1, with 11 bases aligning to TRBD2. V dropped 0 bases and J dropped 5; count of bases not matched to a gene: 6. The V gene's germline CDR1 is MGHRA and CDR2 YSYEKL. The CDR3 is 17 amino acids. CDR3 coding DNA: TGCGCCAGCAGCCAAGATCTAGCTAGCGGGGGGAACAATGAGCAGTTCTTC. It codes for CASSQDLASGGNNEQFF.

The rearrangement links TRBV4-2 to TRBJ1-1; tentative D call: TRBD1 (5 bases). From germline, CDR1 is LGHNA and CDR2 YNFKEQ. Trimming removed 0 bases at V and 11 bases at J, with 10 bases between. CDR3 size: 12 residues. CDR3 protein: CASSQEGVKAFF. The CDR3, as DNA: TGTGCCAGCAGCCAAGAAGGGGTAAAGGCTTTCTTT.

V is TRBV5-8 and J is TRBJ1-5, with a possible D match to TRBD1 (5 bases). CDR1 SGHTS and CDR2 YDEGEE come from the germline V gene. Deletions cut 4 bases from V and 4 bases from J, with 24 bases between. This CDR3 has 18 amino acids. The CDR3 spells CASSQDDWGEVLNQPQHF. CDR3 nucleotides: TGTGCCAGCAGCCAAGATGATTGGGGGGAGGTCCTAAATCAGCCCCAGCATTTT.

The chain uses TRBV5-4 and TRBJ2-3, with D maybe TRBD1 (5 bases). V dropped 4 bases and J dropped 2 bases, with 11 bases sitting between them. Germline-derived CDR1 and CDR2 are SGHNT and YYREEE (reference sequence). This CDR3 region has 14 residues. CDR3 sequence reads: CASSPDTVTDTQYF. The CDR3 nucleotides read TGTGCCAGCAGCCCGGACACAGTCACAGATACGCAGTATTTT.

V gene TRBV9 combines with J gene TRBJ1-4; D may be TRBD1 (5 bases). Germline CDR1 and CDR2: SGDLS and YYNGEE. Trimming removed 3 bases at V and 8 bases at J, with 14 bases between. The CDR3 has 14 residues. The CDR3 region has the DNA TGTGCCAGCAGCGCGGGGGGTTTTGAGGAAAAACTGTTTTTT. As protein: CASSAGGFEEKLFF. The variable domain in full, with the rest retrieved from reference TRBV9 and TRBJ1-4, is DSGVTQTPKHLITATGQRVTLRCSPRSGDLSVYWYQQSLDQGLQFLIQYYNGEERAKGNILERFSAQQFPDLHSELNLSSLELGDSALYFCASSAGGFEEKLFFGSGTQLSVL.

This chain connects TRBV28 to TRBJ1-5, with D maybe TRBD1 (6 bases). Per the germline V gene, CDR1 is MDHEN and CDR2 is SYDVKM. This CDR3 contains 15 residues. The V end was cut by 5 bases, the J end by 1 base, with 12 bases between. As DNA, the CDR3 is TGTGCCAGCAGTCCCCTCAGGGGAAGCAATCAGCCCCAGCATTTT. The encoded protein is CASSPLRGSNQPQHF.

The CDR3 DNA follows: TGTGCCAGCAGCTCCGCAGTATACAGGGAACGAGGCACCGGGGAGCTGTTTTTT. Protein: CASSSAVYRERGTGELFF. The gene calls are TRBV7-9 and TRBJ2-2; D is perhaps TRBD1 (6 bases). CDR1 and CDR2 (germline): SEHNR, FQNEAQ (reference sequence). Between the trimmed V and J ends, which lost 4 bases and 4 bases, there was a span of 22 bases. The CDR3 contains 18 residues.

The chain couples TRBV15 to TRBJ1-2; D perhaps matches TRBD1 (5 bases). This CDR3 has 15 amino acids. Germline V gives CDR1 LNHNV, CDR2 YYDKDF (reference sequence). V lost 1 base and J lost 8, with 17 bases in between. CDR3 DNA: TGTGCCACCAGCAGAGCGCACAGGTCGATTATGGGCTACACCTTC. Encoded protein: CATSRAHRSIMGYTF.

In its sample, this clone was seen a few times. The genes are TRBV4-3 and TRBJ1-2; no reliable D call. Between the trimmed V and J ends, which lost 1 base and 3 bases, there was a span of 15 bases. This CDR3 spans 16 amino acids. The germline V gene has CDR1 LGHNA and CDR2 YSLEER. The CDR3 loop is CASSQGLATGYYGYTF. CDR3 nucleotide sequence: TGCGCCAGCAGCCAAGGGCTCGCGACGGGTTACTATGGCTACACCTTC.

The gene calls are TRBV6-5 and TRBJ1-6, with a possible D match to TRBD1 (5 bases). Germline CDR1 MNHEY, CDR2 SVGAGI. Trimming took 2 bases from V and 8 from J, leaving 7 bases between them. The length of the CDR3 is 13 residues. The CDR3 bases are TGTGCCAGCAGTTACCGGGACTATTCACCCCTCCACTTT. Translating gives CASSYRDYSPLHF.

This chain uses TRBV28 with TRBJ2-3, with TRBD2 identical over 8 bases. The CDR3 runs to 17 residues. Trimming removed 4 bases from V and 3 bases from J; junction bases left unmatched: 12. Germline V CDR1 and CDR2: MDHEN, SYDVKM. CDR3 amino acids: CASSWGAGTRETDTQYF. The CDR3 nucleotides read TGTGCCAGCAGTTGGGGGGCCGGGACTAGGGAGACAGATACGCAGTATTTT.

In regard to this clone: Other DNA sequences from this sample encode an identical CDR3 as well. The chain joins TRBV5-4 to TRBJ1-2; 9 positions agree with TRBD1. J was trimmed by 2 bases and V by 4 bases; bases with no gene match: 12. CDR1 is SGHNT, CDR2 YYREEE, per germline (reference sequence). The CDR3 is made up of 17 amino acids. The CDR3 bases are TGTGCCAGCAGCCGCACAAAAACAGGGGGCGGGAACTATGGCTACACCTTC. Translated: CASSRTKTGGGNYGYTF.

This clone was recorded a few times. The J gene is TRBJ2-7, the V gene TRBV6-6, with D unresolved. The V end lost 0 bases, the J end lost 5 bases, and 8 bases lay between the germline ends. Germline V gene data show CDR1 as MNHNY and CDR2 as SVGAGI (reference sequence). The CDR3 covers 13 residues. CDR3 in DNA: TGTGCCAGCAGTTACTCGTCCCCAGACGAGCAGTACTTC. Protein sequence: CASSYSSPDEQYF.

V is TRBV15 and J is TRBJ2-7; D call uncertain. The V end lost 0 bases, the J end lost 2 bases, and 11 bases lay between the germline ends. The CDR3 contains 15 residues. The germline gives CDR1 LNHNV, CDR2 YYDKDF (reference sequence). The CDR3 DNA is TGTGCCACCAGCAGAGATCCCCCCCCCGCCTACGAGCAGTACTTC. Translating it yields CATSRDPPPAYEQYF. The full variable domain, rest sourced from reference TRBV15 and TRBJ2-7, is DAMVIQNPRYQVTQFGKPVTLSCSQTLNHNVMYWYQQKSSQAPKLLFHYYDKDFNNEADTPDNFQSRRPNTSFCFLDIRSPGLGDTAMYLCATSRDPPPAYEQYFGPGTRLTVT.

The chain couples TRBV10-2 to TRBJ2-1, with 9 bases identical to TRBD2. The V gene end was trimmed by 2 bases and the J gene end by 4 bases; junction bases not matched to a gene: 6. Germline V gene lookup returns CDR1 WSHSY and CDR2 SAAADI. The CDR3 extends over 16 amino acids. DNA of the CDR3: TGCGCCAGCAGTGAGGTGGCGGGGGGGCCTTACAATGAGCAGTTCTTC. Its protein is CASSEVAGGPYNEQFF.

This chain joins TRBV7-2 and TRBJ1-1; 9 bases align to TRBD1. The CDR3 loop spans 13 amino acids. Losses at the gene ends were 8 bases for V and 3 bases for J; bases not matched to a gene: 4. Germline V CDR1 and CDR2: SGHTA, FQGNSA. This CDR3 reads CASRDRVHTEAFF. The CDR3 DNA sequence: TGTGCCAGCCGGGACAGGGTACACACTGAAGCTTTCTTT.

This rearrangement joins TRBV5-1 to TRBJ1-5; TRBD1 aligns across 8 bases. J lost 3 bases, V lost 2 bases, and 4 bases had no gene match. Germline V CDR1 and CDR2: SGHRS, YFSETQ. The CDR3 has 15 amino acids. The CDR3: CASSFTGGVNQPQHF. As DNA, the CDR3 is TGCGCCAGCAGCTTCACAGGGGGAGTCAATCAGCCCCAGCATTTT.

This chain uses TRBV9 with TRBJ2-1; 7 bases fit TRBD2. V trimming: 4 bases; J trimming: 9 bases; junction bases outside the gene matches: 1. The CDR3 contains 11 residues. The germline CDR1 and CDR2 sequences are SGDLS and YYNGEE. The CDR3 protein is CASSLAGEQFF. CDR3 coding DNA: TGTGCCAGCAGCTTAGCGGGTGAGCAGTTCTTC.

V is TRBV4-2 and J is TRBJ2-7, with D hard to call. Per the germline V gene, CDR1 is LGHNA and CDR2 is YNFKEQ. The germline V and J ends were trimmed by 5 bases and 7 bases, with 9 bases remaining between them. The CDR3 consists of 11 residues. The CDR3 sequence: CASSLEWEQYF. In nucleotides, the CDR3 is TGTGCCAGCAGCTTGGAGTGGGAGCAGTACTTC.